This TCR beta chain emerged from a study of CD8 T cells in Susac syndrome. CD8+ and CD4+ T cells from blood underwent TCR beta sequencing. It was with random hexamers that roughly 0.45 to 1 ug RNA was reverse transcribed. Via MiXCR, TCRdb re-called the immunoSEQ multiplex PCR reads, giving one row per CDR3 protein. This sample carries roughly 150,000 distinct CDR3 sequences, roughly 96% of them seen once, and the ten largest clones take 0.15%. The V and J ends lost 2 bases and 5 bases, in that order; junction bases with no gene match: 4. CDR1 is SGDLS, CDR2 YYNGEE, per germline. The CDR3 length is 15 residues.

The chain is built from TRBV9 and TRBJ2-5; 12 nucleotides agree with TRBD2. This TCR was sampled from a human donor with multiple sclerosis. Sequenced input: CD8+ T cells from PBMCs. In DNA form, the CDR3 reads TGTGCCAGCAGCGTTGGACTAGCGGGGCCGGAGACCCAGTACTTC. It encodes CASSVGLAGPETQYF.